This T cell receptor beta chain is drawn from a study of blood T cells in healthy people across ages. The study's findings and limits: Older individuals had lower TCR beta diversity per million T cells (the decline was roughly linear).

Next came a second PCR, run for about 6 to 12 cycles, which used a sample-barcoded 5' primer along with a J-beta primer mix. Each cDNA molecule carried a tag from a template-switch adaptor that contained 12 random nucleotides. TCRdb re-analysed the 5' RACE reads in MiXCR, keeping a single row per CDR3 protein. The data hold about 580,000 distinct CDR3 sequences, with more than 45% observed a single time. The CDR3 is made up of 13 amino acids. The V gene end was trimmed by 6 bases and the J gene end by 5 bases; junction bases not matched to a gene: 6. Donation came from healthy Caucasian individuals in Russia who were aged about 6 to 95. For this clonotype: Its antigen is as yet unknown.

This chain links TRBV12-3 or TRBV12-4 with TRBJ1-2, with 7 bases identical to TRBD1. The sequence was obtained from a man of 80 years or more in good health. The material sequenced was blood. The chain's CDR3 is CASSQQTGYGYTF. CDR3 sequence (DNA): TGTGCCAGCAGCCAGCAGACAGGGTATGGCTACACCTTC.